The TCR beta chain under discussion was sequenced for a study of T cells after yellow fever vaccination. This clonotype was detected many times. CDR1 is DFQATT, CDR2 SNEGSKA, per germline (reference sequence). The CDR3 consists of 12 residues. Trimming pared 6 bases from V and 4 bases from J, leaving 12 bases between. A 5'RACE template-switching step, the method used to make TCR cDNA, added a universal primer site and UMIs. TCRdb used MiXCR to reprocess the 5' RACE reads, holding one entry per CDR3 protein. Of just over 25,000 distinct CDR3 sequences listed, 4.5% to 5.5% are singletons. The receptor's source is a man aged 25-40 years who received the YFV17D yellow fever vaccine. J is TRBJ1-1 and V is TRBV20-1, with D possibly TRBD1 on 6 matching bases. Sequenced material: PBMCs, either bulk or a sorted T-cell subset (CD4+, CD8+, memory, or dextramer-sorted; not recorded which), taken 15 days after the yellow fever booster vaccination. CDR3 bases: TGCAGTGCCTCCCGACAGGCCACTGAAGCTTTCTTT. Its protein is CSASRQATEAFF.